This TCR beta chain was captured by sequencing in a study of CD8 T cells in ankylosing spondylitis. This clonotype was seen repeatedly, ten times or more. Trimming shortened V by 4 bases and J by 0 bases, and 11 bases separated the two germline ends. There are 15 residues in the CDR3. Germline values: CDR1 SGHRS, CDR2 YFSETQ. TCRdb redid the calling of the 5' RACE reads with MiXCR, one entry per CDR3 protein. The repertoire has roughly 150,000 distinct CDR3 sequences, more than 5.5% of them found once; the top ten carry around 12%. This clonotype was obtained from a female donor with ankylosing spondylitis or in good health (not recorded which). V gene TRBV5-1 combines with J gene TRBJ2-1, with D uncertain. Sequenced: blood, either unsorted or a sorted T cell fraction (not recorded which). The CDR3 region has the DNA TGCGCCAGCAGCCTTCATTCCGCCTCCTACAATGAGCAGTTCTTC. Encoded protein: CASSLHSASYNEQFF.